The clone carrying this TCR beta chain was seen a single time. Its antigen is unidentified. Each CDR3 protein is one row after TCRdb ran MiXCR on the 5' RACE reads. Here the sample spans fewer than 200,000 distinct CDR3 sequences, about 18% being singletons. The data were taken from a study of T-cell memory formation after mild COVID-19. This CDR3 has 14 amino acids. CDR1 is SGHRS, CDR2 YFSETQ, per germline. With 0 bases clipped from V and 5 bases from J, the junction kept 3 bases outside the gene matches. Overall study results and limits: Clones that got smaller from day 15 to 85 had even CD4/CD8, while clones growing later tipped toward CD4+.

The genes are TRBV5-1 and TRBJ2-5, with TRBD2 matching over 8 bases. Source material: PBMCs or a T cell subset sorted from them (not recorded which). The receptor's source is a man aged 18 to 29 who had mild COVID-19 (a few samples of this study predate the infection). Cell type and time point are not known. The chain's CDR3 is CASSLVSSGETQYF. Written as DNA, the CDR3 is TGCGCCAGCAGCTTGGTTTCTAGCGGGGAGACCCAGTACTTC. Using reference TRBV5-1 and TRBJ2-5 for the parts outside the CDR3, the full variable domain is KAGVTQTPRYLIKTRGQQVTLSCSPISGHRSVSWYQQTPGQGLQFLFEYFSETQRNKGNFPGRFSGRQFSNSRSEMNVSTLELGDSALYLCASSLVSSGETQYFGPGTRLLVL.